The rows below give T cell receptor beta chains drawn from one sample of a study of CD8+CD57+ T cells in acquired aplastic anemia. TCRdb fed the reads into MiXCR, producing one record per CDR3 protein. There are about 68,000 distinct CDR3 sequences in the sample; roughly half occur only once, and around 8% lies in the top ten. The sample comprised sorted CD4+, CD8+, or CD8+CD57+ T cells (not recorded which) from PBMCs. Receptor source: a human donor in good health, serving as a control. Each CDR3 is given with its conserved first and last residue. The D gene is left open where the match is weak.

cdr3_aa: CSASEQGYEQFF
j_call: TRBJ2-1
v_call: TRBV20-1
d_call: TRBD1

cdr3_aa: CASSEVPGGSYEQYF
j_call: TRBJ2-7
v_call: TRBV6-1
d_call: TRBD2

cdr3_aa: CAGSPGGTEAYF
j_call: TRBJ1-1
v_call: TRBV12-3/TRBV12-4
d_call: TRBD1

cdr3_aa: CSAQPPRDREFEQYF
j_call: TRBJ2-7
v_call: TRBV20-1
d_call: TRBD1

cdr3_aa: CASSPTGGPYNEQFF
j_call: TRBJ2-1
v_call: TRBV4-2
d_call: TRBD2

cdr3_aa: CASSSTREGVFSVFTEAFF
j_call: TRBJ1-1
v_call: TRBV12-3/TRBV12-4
d_call: NA

cdr3_aa: CATSDFGGASNTGELFF
j_call: TRBJ2-2
v_call: TRBV24-1
d_call: NA

cdr3_aa: CASRGQESNYGYTF
j_call: TRBJ1-2
v_call: TRBV2
d_call: TRBD1

cdr3_aa: CASSVEGRDRLF
j_call: TRBJ1-3
v_call: TRBV9
d_call: TRBD1

cdr3_aa: CASSSRPPNEQFF
j_call: TRBJ2-1
v_call: TRBV7-4
d_call: NA

cdr3_aa: CATVTDRLAGNSGANVLTF
j_call: TRBJ2-6
v_call: TRBV7-9
d_call: TRBD2

cdr3_aa: CATRGTGNTEAFF
j_call: TRBJ1-1
v_call: TRBV24-1
d_call: TRBD1

cdr3_aa: CSVLKRTSGASLNIQYF
j_call: TRBJ2-4
v_call: TRBV20-1
d_call: TRBD2

cdr3_aa: CASSPSARGSPLHF
j_call: TRBJ1-6
v_call: TRBV7-9
d_call: NA

cdr3_aa: CASSKRGRGGEKLFF
j_call: TRBJ1-4
v_call: TRBV5-8
d_call: NA

cdr3_aa: CSAAGTADNSPLHF
j_call: TRBJ1-6
v_call: TRBV20-1
d_call: TRBD1

cdr3_aa: CAISGGYEQYF
j_call: TRBJ2-7
v_call: TRBV25-1
d_call: NA

cdr3_aa: CASTPGRGAYGYTF
j_call: TRBJ1-2
v_call: TRBV19
d_call: NA

cdr3_aa: CASSYSRRETQYF
j_call: TRBJ2-5
v_call: TRBV6-5
d_call: NA

cdr3_aa: CSVRTDSLTEAFF
j_call: TRBJ1-1
v_call: TRBV29-1
d_call: NA

cdr3_aa: CASSSQTRPYEQYF
j_call: TRBJ2-7
v_call: TRBV9
d_call: NA

cdr3_aa: CASRDTDRAKEAFF
j_call: TRBJ1-1
v_call: TRBV6-4
d_call: TRBD1

cdr3_aa: CATSSDRDRYEQYF
j_call: TRBJ2-7
v_call: TRBV15
d_call: TRBD1